This T cell receptor beta chain was sequenced in a study of cytomegalovirus exposure and HLA in healthy donors. The study's findings and limits: Rarity marked most TCR sequences, yet some public TCRs occurred in many donors.

Note on this clone: Its antigen is unidentified.

The PCR was carried out with 60 Vbeta primers and 13 Jbeta primers. Sequenced by immunoSEQ multiplex PCR; TCRdb stores in-frame clones only, minus some. Here the sample spans 150,000 to 200,000 clones, 60% to 80% being singletons. V trimming: 4 bases; J trimming: 2 bases; junction bases outside the gene matches: 5. The CDR3 length is 17 residues. In germline, CDR1 is SGHNT, CDR2 YYREEE (reference sequence). The receptor was derived from a man between 40 and 49 years old in good health and CMV-seronegative. Source material: PBMCs. This chain links TRBV5-4 with TRBJ2-1; 14 nucleotides align to TRBD2. CDR3 in amino acids: CASSIQTSGRAYNEQFF. CDR3 in DNA: TGTGCCAGCAGCATCCAGACTAGCGGGAGGGCCTACAATGAGCAGTTCTTC.